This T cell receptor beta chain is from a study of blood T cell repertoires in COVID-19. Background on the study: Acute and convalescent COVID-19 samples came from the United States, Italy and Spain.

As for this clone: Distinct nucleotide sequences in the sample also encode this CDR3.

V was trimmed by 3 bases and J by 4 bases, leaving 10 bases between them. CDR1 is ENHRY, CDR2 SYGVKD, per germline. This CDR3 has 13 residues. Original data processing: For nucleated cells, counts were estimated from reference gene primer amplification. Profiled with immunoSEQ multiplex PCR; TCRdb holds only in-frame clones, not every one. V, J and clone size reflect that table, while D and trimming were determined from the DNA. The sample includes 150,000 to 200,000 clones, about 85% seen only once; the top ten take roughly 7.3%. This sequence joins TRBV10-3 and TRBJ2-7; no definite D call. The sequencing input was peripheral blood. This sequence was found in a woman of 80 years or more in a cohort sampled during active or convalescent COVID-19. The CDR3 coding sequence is TGTGCCATCAGTGAAGAGAGGCATTACGAGCAGTACGTC. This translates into CAISEERHYEQYV.